Listed below are T cell receptor beta chains from one sample, sequenced in a study of post-analysis software for immune sequencing data. Each CDR3 protein gets one entry after TCRdb re-called the PCR reads with MiXCR. The data show 350,000 to 450,000 distinct CDR3 sequences, roughly 40% seen once. Sequenced: blood. The receptors were gathered from a girl under 10 years old with multiple sclerosis. Both conserved end residues are part of each CDR3. The order of the fields is D gene, V gene, J gene, clone size, CDR3 protein, CDR3 DNA. D genes are given only for firm matches. Not all rows give a size; the values are once, few, many and, for expanded clones, a class.

NA	TRBV21-1	TRBJ1-2	NA	CASSKSWGRFGYTF	TGTGCCAGCAGCAAAAGCTGGGGGCGCTTCGGCTACACCTTC
TRBD2	TRBV28	TRBJ2-5	NA	CASSFFIAGKEETQYF	TGTGCCAGCAGTTTCTTCATAGCGGGAAAGGAGGAGACCCAGTACTTC
NA	TRBV12-3/TRBV12-4	TRBJ2-7	NA	CATRTVSSYNEQYF	TGTGCCACCAGGACTGTGAGCTCCTACAATGAGCAGTACTTC
TRBD1	TRBV27	TRBJ2-5	few	CASSTRQGRETQYF	TGTGCCAGCAGTACTCGACAGGGGAGGGAGACCCAGTACTTC
NA	TRBV3-1	TRBJ1-4	NA	CASSPQGSNEKLFF	TGTGCCAGCAGCCCCCAGGGGTCTAATGAAAAACTGTTTTTT
NA	TRBV29-1	TRBJ2-3	few	CSVEGEPRTDTQYF	TGCAGCGTTGAGGGGGAACCGCGCACAGATACGCAGTATTTT
NA	TRBV19	TRBJ2-1	NA	CASREVTSYNEQFF	TGTGCCAGTAGAGAGGTTACCTCCTACAATGAGCAGTTCTTC
NA	TRBV20-1	TRBJ1-6	NA	CSARMTGWGFSSPLHF	TGCAGTGCTAGAATGACGGGATGGGGGTTTTCCTCACCCCTCCACTTT
TRBD2	TRBV5-1	TRBJ2-3	few	CASSPGLAGGYSDTQYF	TGCGCCAGCAGCCCGGGACTAGCGGGGGGGTATTCAGATACGCAGTATTTT
TRBD1	TRBV10-3	TRBJ1-1	NA	CAISETWDRGTEAFF	TGTGCCATCAGTGAGACGTGGGACAGGGGCACTGAAGCTTTCTTT
NA	TRBV12-3/TRBV12-4	TRBJ2-1	NA	CASSPDLISYNEQFF	TGTGCCAGCAGTCCGGACCTAATATCCTACAATGAGCAGTTCTTC
NA	TRBV4-3	TRBJ2-6	many	CASSPRHSGANVLTF	TGCGCCAGCAGCCCCCGACACTCTGGGGCCAACGTCCTGACTTTC
NA	TRBV5-1	TRBJ2-1	few	CASSPPGWAFFNEQFF	TGCGCCAGCAGCCCTCCGGGGTGGGCCTTTTTTAATGAGCAGTTCTTC
NA	TRBV7-2	TRBJ2-5	once	CASSLRERETQYF	TGTGCCAGCAGCTTGAGGGAAAGGGAGACCCAGTACTTC
NA	TRBV6-6	TRBJ1-5	NA	CASSLRDQGQPQHF	TGTGCCAGCAGTCTCCGGGATCAAGGCCAGCCCCAGCATTTT
TRBD2	TRBV19	TRBJ2-1	few	CASSMGLAVNEQFF	TGTGCCAGTAGTATGGGACTAGCGGTTAATGAGCAGTTCTTC
NA	TRBV20-1	TRBJ2-5	NA	CSARYTVETQYF	TGCAGTGCTAGATACACTGTAGAGACCCAGTACTTC
NA	TRBV29-1	TRBJ2-1	few	CSASGREIYNEQFF	TGCAGCGCTTCGGGTCGGGAGATCTACAATGAGCAGTTCTTC
TRBD1	TRBV6-2/TRBV6-3	TRBJ2-7	NA	CASSYSGQGVNEQYF	TGTGCCAGCAGTTATTCCGGACAGGGGGTTAACGAGCAGTACTTC
TRBD1	TRBV2	TRBJ1-1	NA	CASFWTGDTEAFF	TGTGCCAGCTTTTGGACAGGGGACACTGAAGCTTTCTTT
NA	TRBV7-3	TRBJ2-1	few	CASSPTGTYEQFF	TGTGCCAGCAGCCCCACCGGGACGTATGAGCAGTTCTTC
TRBD1	TRBV6-6	TRBJ1-5	NA	CASSSSQGAGGNQPQHF	TGTGCCAGCAGTTCATCTCAGGGGGCGGGGGGCAATCAGCCCCAGCATTTT
TRBD1	TRBV27	TRBJ2-7	NA	CASSGDRGHPPLHNEQYF	TGTGCCAGCAGTGGGGACAGGGGGCATCCCCCCCTTCACAATGAGCAGTACTTC
TRBD2	TRBV7-9	TRBJ2-1	NA	CASSPGTREENEQFF	TGTGCCAGCAGCCCAGGGACTAGGGAAGAAAATGAGCAGTTCTTC
NA	TRBV28	TRBJ1-4	few	CASSPTEQGWNEKLFF	TGTGCCAGCAGTCCCACTGAACAGGGCTGGAATGAAAAACTGTTTTTT
NA	TRBV5-1	TRBJ1-2	NA	CASSGGRGYGYTF	TGCGCCAGCAGCGGGGGACGGGGCTATGGCTACACCTTC
NA	TRBV7-8	TRBJ2-5	few	CASSSPSGRPGNSETQYF	TGTGCCAGCAGCTCACCCAGCGGGCGGCCGGGCAACTCGGAGACCCAGTACTTC
TRBD2	TRBV20-1	TRBJ2-5	few	CSASGLGLAGETQYF	TGCAGTGCTAGTGGCCTGGGACTAGCGGGAGAGACCCAGTACTTC
NA	TRBV18	TRBJ2-3	few	CASSPLRDTSTDTQYF	TGTGCCAGCTCACCACTCCGGGACACAAGCACAGATACGCAGTATTTT
NA	TRBV6-5	TRBJ2-6	many	CASTPLDGANVLTF	TGTGCCAGCACCCCCTTGGATGGGGCCAACGTCCTGACTTTC
NA	TRBV29-1	TRBJ2-1	NA	CSVESLWRERGYEQFF	TGCAGCGTTGAATCCCTTTGGCGGGAGAGGGGGTATGAGCAGTTCTTC
NA	TRBV5-1	TRBJ2-1	NA	CASSLAPGVDNEQFF	TGCGCCAGCAGCTTGGCCCCGGGAGTGGACAATGAGCAGTTCTTC
TRBD1	TRBV5-1	TRBJ1-2	NA	CASSSTGVNYGYTF	TGCGCCAGCAGCTCGACAGGGGTTAACTATGGCTACACCTTC
NA	TRBV5-5	TRBJ1-1	NA	CASSLATVGTEAFF	TGTGCCAGCAGCTTGGCCACAGTGGGCACTGAAGCTTTCTTT
NA	TRBV5-1	TRBJ1-5	NA	CASSLAPDQPQHF	TGCGCCAGCAGCTTGGCACCCGATCAGCCCCAGCATTTT
TRBD2	TRBV25-1	TRBJ2-1	NA	CASSSGRAYNEQFF	TGTGCCAGCAGCAGCGGGAGAGCATACAATGAGCAGTTCTTC
NA	TRBV7-9	TRBJ2-7	NA	CASSQPRGQPGLGEQYF	TGTGCCAGCAGCCAACCCAGAGGACAGCCGGGACTGGGGGAGCAGTACTTC
NA	TRBV7-9	TRBJ2-5	NA	CASSASAGRETQYF	TGTGCCAGCAGCGCATCGGCGGGAAGAGAGACCCAGTACTTC
TRBD2	TRBV6-5	TRBJ2-3	NA	CASSWTSGGALTDTQYF	TGTGCCAGCAGTTGGACTAGCGGGGGGGCCTTGACAGATACGCAGTATTTT
TRBD1	TRBV18	TRBJ2-7	NA	CASSPPGQCYEQYF	TGTGCCAGCTCACCACCGGGACAGTGCTACGAGCAGTACTTC
NA	TRBV29-1	TRBJ1-1	NA	CSVEDRDQGRLFSEAFF	TGCAGCGTTGAAGATCGAGATCAGGGGCGATTGTTTAGTGAAGCTTTCTTT
NA	TRBV24-1	TRBJ2-1	few	CATSKAENNEQFF	TGTGCCACCAGTAAGGCGGAGAACAATGAGCAGTTCTTC
TRBD1	TRBV6-6	TRBJ1-2	NA	CASSHDRVYGYTF	TGTGCCAGCAGTCACGACAGGGTCTATGGCTACACCTTC
TRBD1	TRBV6-2/TRBV6-3	TRBJ2-1	NA	CATKTGVSYNEQFF	TGTGCCACCAAAACAGGGGTATCCTACAATGAGCAGTTCTTC
NA	TRBV20-1	TRBJ2-3	NA	CSARNPRGTDTQYF	TGCAGTGCTAGGAACCCGAGGGGCACAGATACGCAGTATTTT
NA	TRBV4-1	TRBJ1-2	few	CASSQGHRVDGYTF	TGCGCCAGCAGCCAAGGTCACAGGGTTGATGGCTACACCTTC
NA	TRBV2	TRBJ1-2	NA	CASSEGVYYGYTF	TGTGCCAGCAGCGAGGGGGTCTACTATGGCTACACCTTC
NA	TRBV5-1	TRBJ2-3	NA	CASSLLQYPDTQYF	TGCGCCAGCAGCTTGCTACAGTACCCAGATACGCAGTATTTT
TRBD1	TRBV5-1	TRBJ2-7	NA	CASSATGQAFYEQYF	TGCGCCAGCAGCGCGACGGGACAGGCATTCTACGAGCAGTACTTC
NA	TRBV29-1	TRBJ2-5	NA	CSVAARYQETQYF	TGCAGCGTTGCCGCACGGTACCAAGAGACCCAGTACTTC
TRBD2	TRBV12-3/TRBV12-4	TRBJ2-1	NA	CASSTSTSALSDPHNEQFF	TGTGCCAGCAGTACATCGACTAGCGCCCTATCAGACCCACACAATGAGCAGTTCTTC
NA	TRBV20-1	TRBJ2-5	few	CSARRGPQETQYF	TGCAGTGCTAGGCGAGGACCTCAAGAGACCCAGTACTTC
NA	TRBV5-6	TRBJ1-5	NA	CASSRGGPRNQPQHF	TGTGCCAGCAGCCGGGGAGGACCACGCAATCAGCCCCAGCATTTT
TRBD2	TRBV29-1	TRBJ2-3	NA	CSVEHLAGGLFTDTQYF	TGCAGCGTTGAACATCTAGCGGGAGGGCTTTTCACAGATACGCAGTATTTT
TRBD1	TRBV9	TRBJ2-7	NA	CASSPDRGTYEQYF	TGTGCCAGCAGCCCCGACAGGGGCACCTACGAGCAGTACTTC
TRBD2	TRBV4-3	TRBJ2-3	few	CASSQDAGEGTDTQYF	TGCGCCAGCAGCCAAGACGCGGGAGAGGGGACAGATACGCAGTATTTT
NA	TRBV18	TRBJ1-2	NA	CASSPLSEGHTF	TGTGCCAGCTCACCACTTTCCGAGGGACACACCTTC
NA	TRBV5-1	TRBJ1-1	NA	CASSTRGTPYTEAFF	TGCGCCAGCAGCACGCGGGGGACTCCGTACACTGAAGCTTTCTTT
NA	TRBV4-1	TRBJ1-5	NA	CASSQEGRQPQHF	TGCGCCAGCAGCCAAGAAGGGCGTCAGCCCCAGCATTTT
TRBD1	TRBV5-1	TRBJ2-3	few	CASSPRQGSTDTQYF	TGCGCCAGCAGTCCCCGACAGGGAAGTACAGATACGCAGTATTTT